A selection of T cell receptor beta chains follows, all from one sample in a study of blood T cell repertoires in COVID-19. TCRdb's table, derived via immunoSEQ multiplex PCR, lists solely in-frame clones and lacks some. The sample has about 100,000 clones, 75% to 90% seen once. The sequenced sample was peripheral blood. The receptors shown here come from a human donor with active COVID-19. The donor label of this sample is uncertain. The CDR3 runs from the conserved cysteine through the conserved F or W. The order of the fields is V gene, CDR3 length, CDR3 protein.

v_gene: TRBV6-6; len: 18; CDR3aa: CASSPGTSGGLAYNEQFF
v_gene: TRBV9; len: 16; CDR3aa: CASSAGQGLSPYGYTF
v_gene: TRBV4-3; len: 12; CDR3aa: CASSQPGREAFF
v_gene: TRBV5-4; len: 14; CDR3aa: CASSLGDRYNEQFF
v_gene: TRBV9; len: 18; CDR3aa: CASSVDGGNTGYSYEQYF
v_gene: TRBV3-1/TRBV3-2; len: 16; CDR3aa: CASSQDNWGPTDTQYF
v_gene: TRBV5-1; len: 19; CDR3aa: CASSYGLARRDRGAGELFF
v_gene: TRBV6-2/TRBV6-3; len: 14; CDR3aa: CASSRGLGSFEQYF
v_gene: TRBV6-6; len: 16; CDR3aa: CASSPGLASAKNIQYF
v_gene: TRBV27; len: 19; CDR3aa: CASRRLFRGAALANYGYTF
v_gene: TRBV6-5; len: 14; CDR3aa: CASESRGWNTEAFF
v_gene: TRBV6-2/TRBV6-3; len: 15; CDR3aa: CASSYSRDIGNTIYF
v_gene: TRBV19; len: 16; CDR3aa: CASSRVAGRGTDTQYF
v_gene: TRBV28; len: 14; CDR3aa: CASGVAGSGETQYF
v_gene: TRBV12-3/TRBV12-4; len: 13; CDR3aa: CASRNRENQPQHF
v_gene: TRBV5-6; len: 14; CDR3aa: CASSLGQFQETQYF
v_gene: TRBV4-2; len: 16; CDR3aa: CASSQDPTLTGNTIYF
v_gene: TRBV6-6; len: 15; CDR3aa: CASSLSSGVGDTQYF
v_gene: TRBV13; len: 15; CDR3aa: CASSLDVGLGSPLHF
v_gene: TRBV27; len: 12; CDR3aa: CASSFLGYEQYF
v_gene: TRBV6-4; len: 14; CDR3aa: CASSTSGGTDTQYF
v_gene: TRBV7-9; len: 12; CDR3aa: CASSLRDSPLHF
v_gene: TRBV7-3; len: 15; CDR3aa: CASSLRGDSTGELFF
v_gene: TRBV5-5; len: 11; CDR3aa: CASSLAYEQYF
v_gene: TRBV6-6; len: 14; CDR3aa: CASSFGISGNTIYF
v_gene: TRBV9; len: 16; CDR3aa: CASSVELRAPSYEQYF
v_gene: TRBV6-5; len: 15; CDR3aa: CASSYHRSVSGEQFF
v_gene: TRBV6-2/TRBV6-3; len: 15; CDR3aa: CASSYGSTLGNEQYF
v_gene: TRBV5-6; len: 14; CDR3aa: CASSLRGSGNTIYF
v_gene: TRBV19; len: 16; CDR3aa: CASSQPRGQGNQPQHF
v_gene: TRBV9; len: 16; CDR3aa: CASGGPDRGFSYEQYF
v_gene: TRBV27; len: 14; CDR3aa: CASSLRFDSTEAFF
v_gene: TRBV18; len: 16; CDR3aa: CASSPPNDRGSTEAFF
v_gene: TRBV7-9; len: 13; CDR3aa: CASSLAQATEAFF
v_gene: TRBV7-9; len: 13; CDR3aa: CASSLEGGQPQHF
v_gene: TRBV10-1; len: 16; CDR3aa: CASSAVQASGVYEQFF
v_gene: TRBV12-3/TRBV12-4; len: 12; CDR3aa: CASRRQVETQYF
v_gene: TRBV9; len: 14; CDR3aa: CASSGEGLGSPLHF
v_gene: TRBV11-2; len: 18; CDR3aa: CASSLVEGYGDNLYEQYF
v_gene: TRBV13; len: 13; CDR3aa: CASSKDRGYGYTF
v_gene: TRBV4-1; len: 17; CDR3aa: CASSQAERGGNTGELFF
v_gene: TRBV6-6; len: 14; CDR3aa: CASSYDRVSYEQYF
v_gene: TRBV7-8; len: 16; CDR3aa: CASSLIRGGITDTQYF
v_gene: TRBV5-4; len: 14; CDR3aa: CASSPLLMNTEAFF
v_gene: TRBV5-4; len: 14; CDR3aa: CASSRTGSSYEQYF
v_gene: TRBV5-1; len: 16; CDR3aa: CASSVMGDTTNSPLHF
v_gene: TRBV6-2/TRBV6-3; len: 15; CDR3aa: CASSYGGTGIVSQHF
v_gene: TRBV2; len: 16; CDR3aa: CASSSRQGRGNTEAFF
v_gene: TRBV28; len: 14; CDR3aa: CASSLRQGTQPQHF
v_gene: TRBV27; len: 16; CDR3aa: CASSLRGSFSTDTQYF
v_gene: TRBV24-1; len: 15; CDR3aa: CATSDLAGDTDTQYF
v_gene: TRBV7-9; len: 19; CDR3aa: CASSVKLAGGRFGTDTQYF
v_gene: TRBV9; len: 15; CDR3aa: CASSVRDRAGSPLHF
v_gene: TRBV28; len: 15; CDR3aa: CASSLLAGRNSPLHF
v_gene: TRBV4-3; len: 17; CDR3aa: CASSQVWDRGYNSPLHF
v_gene: TRBV7-2; len: 16; CDR3aa: CASSLQRGAGLDTQYF
v_gene: TRBV3-1/TRBV3-2; len: 16; CDR3aa: CASSYTPGKYAGELFF